These 28 T cell receptor beta chains originate from one sample sequenced in a study of T-cell memory formation after mild COVID-19. Each CDR3 protein gets one entry after TCRdb re-called the 5' RACE reads with MiXCR. The sample holds tens of thousands of distinct CDR3 sequences, about a tenth seen once. Sequenced input: PBMCs or a T cell subset sorted from them (not recorded which). These receptors were collected from a man aged 18 to 30 who had mild COVID-19 (a few samples of this study predate the infection). Cell type and time point are not known.

The chain links TRBV5-4 to TRBJ2-6; 8 positions agree with TRBD2. Germline V gene sequence: CDR1 SGHNT, CDR2 YYREEE (reference sequence). The CDR3 covers 14 residues. Losses at the gene ends were 4 bases for V and 6 bases for J; bases not matched to a gene: 3. DNA for the CDR3: TGTGCCAGCAGCGAAGGACTAGCGGCCAACGTCCTGACTTTC. Translation: CASSEGLAANVLTF.

In the case of this clonotype: A much larger clone is a single base away; this may be a read error. The chain is built from TRBV7-2 and TRBJ1-2; D is undetermined. This CDR3 region has 13 residues. Germline CDR1 and CDR2: SGHTA and FQGNSA. The CDR3 DNA follows: TGTGCCAGCAGCTTATTTGAGGGCGGAGGCTACATCTTC. Amino acids: CASSLFEGGGYIF.

This clonotype appeared many times. The chain combines TRBV12-3 or TRBV12-4 with TRBJ2-3; perhaps TRBD2 as D (5 bases). CDR3 size: 13 residues. Between the trimmed V and J ends, which lost 5 bases and 7 bases, there was a span of 13 bases. DNA for the CDR3: TGTGCCAGCAGTCTCCTCCTAGCTCATACGCAGTATTTT. Protein: CASSLLLAHTQYF.

The V call is TRBV20-1, the J call TRBJ2-1, with 10 bases aligning to TRBD2. This CDR3 comprises 15 residues. V lost 0 bases, J lost 4 bases, and 3 bases stayed unmatched. Germline assignment: CDR1 DFQATT and CDR2 SNEGSKA (reference sequence). The CDR3 DNA is TGCAGTGCTAGAGATCCTAGCGGGGGTTACAATGAGCAGTTCTTC. It encodes CSARDPSGGYNEQFF.

In this sample, this clonotype turned up a few times. The gene calls are TRBV7-9 and TRBJ2-7, with D unclear. Trimming took off 1 base at V and 5 bases at J, with 6 bases between the two ends. The germline V gene encodes CDR1 SEHNR and CDR2 FQNEAQ (reference sequence). This CDR3 contains 12 residues. The CDR3 nucleotides are TGTGCCAGCAGCTTAGAAGGAAACGAGCAGTACGTC. Its protein is CASSLEGNEQYV.

This clonotype was found a few times. The chain links TRBV12-3 or TRBV12-4 to TRBJ2-1; D is perhaps TRBD1 (5 bases). This CDR3 has 14 amino acids. V shed 1 base and J shed 4 bases, with 8 bases lying between them. CDR3 in amino acids: CASSLGAGYNEQFF. The CDR3 DNA sequence: TGTGCCAGCAGTTTAGGGGCAGGGTACAATGAGCAGTTCTTC.

This chain links TRBV6-2 or TRBV6-3 with TRBJ2-7; D is undetermined. The CDR3 runs to 10 residues. V lost 2 bases and J 6 bases, leaving 2 bases between the germline ends. Germline V gives CDR1 MNHEY, CDR2 SVGEGT. CDR3 DNA sequence: TGTGCCAGCAGTTACCCCGAGCAGTACTTC. Its translation: CASSYPEQYF.

The genes are TRBV28 and TRBJ1-4; 7 bases line up with TRBD1. V gave up 6 bases and J gave up 3 bases; unmatched junction bases: 7. Germline CDR1 and CDR2: MDHEN and SYDVKM. The CDR3 extends over 15 amino acids. CDR3 residues: CASSGGDRANEKLFF. CDR3 in DNA: TGTGCCAGCAGCGGGGGCGACAGGGCTAATGAAAAACTGTTTTTT.

This clonotype was counted between two and nine times. The chain combines TRBV19 with TRBJ1-1; D unresolved. CDR3 length: 12 residues. Trimming pared 5 bases from V and 11 bases from J, leaving 15 bases between. Germline V gene sequence: CDR1 LNHDA, CDR2 SQIVND (reference sequence). This CDR3 is CASSPREGGAFF. CDR3 coding DNA: TGTGCCAGTAGTCCCCGTGAGGGTGGGGCTTTCTTT.

V is TRBV7-2 and J is TRBJ2-4; D is unclear. V lost 0 bases and J lost 0, with 3 bases in between. The CDR3 consists of 14 residues. Germline CDR1 SGHTA, CDR2 FQGNSA. Written as DNA, the CDR3 is TGTGCCAGCAGCTTAGCGGCAGCCAAAAACATTCAGTACTTC. It yields the protein CASSLAAAKNIQYF.

This clonotype was picked up a small number of times. The chain uses TRBV3-1 and TRBJ2-1; 12 nucleotides match TRBD2. Germline CDR1 reads LGHDT; CDR2 reads YNNKEL (reference sequence). V was pared by 6 bases and J by 5 bases, with 5 bases of the junction left unmatched. This CDR3 is built from 15 residues. CDR3 nucleotide sequence: TGTGCCAGCAGTCGGACTAGCGGGGTCCACAATGAGCAGTTCTTC. Translated: CASSRTSGVHNEQFF.

J is TRBJ2-7 and V is TRBV6-1, with 12 bases lining up with TRBD2. V lost 6 bases and J lost 0; bases outside the gene matches: 6. The CDR3 has 16 residues. The germline gives CDR1 MNHNS, CDR2 SASEGT. CDR3 amino acids: CASSHRLAGDSYEQYV. The CDR3 DNA sequence: TGTGCCAGCAGCCATCGACTAGCGGGGGACTCCTACGAGCAGTACGTC.

This clonotype was observed a handful of times. In DNA form, the CDR3 reads TGCGCCAGCAGCTGGGGGACTAGCGGGGCAGATACGCAGTATTTT. It translates to CASSWGTSGADTQYF. The V call is TRBV5-1, the J call TRBJ2-3, with 13 positions matching TRBD2. The V segment lost 3 bases and the J segment 4 bases; nucleotides outside the gene matches: 2. CDR1 is SGHRS, CDR2 YFSETQ, per germline. This CDR3 is 15 amino acids long.

The CDR3 bases are TGTGCCAGCAGTTTATCGTCGGGGTCTTATTCACCCCTCCACTTT. It specifies CASSLSSGSYSPLHF. The rearrangement joins TRBV27 to TRBJ1-6; D unclear. The germline CDR1 and CDR2 sequences are MNHEY and SMNVEV (reference sequence). The CDR3 is made up of 15 amino acids. The V and J ends lost 0 bases and 8 bases respectively, with 11 bases between them.

This clonotype was seen more than once but under ten times. The chain employs TRBV2 and TRBJ2-7, with 10 positions matching TRBD2. The CDR3 covers 14 residues. J was trimmed by 1 base and V by 5 bases; bases with no gene match: 2. CDR1 is SNHLY and CDR2 is FYNNEI in the germline V gene. The CDR3 DNA reads TGTGCCAGCAGTCGGACTAGCGGATCCTACGAGCAGTACTTC. Translating it yields CASSRTSGSYEQYF. The full variable domain, with the rest looked up from reference TRBV2 and TRBJ2-7, is EPEVTQTPSHQVTQMGQEVILRCVPISNHLYFYWYRQILGQKVEFLVSFYNNEISEKSEIFDDQFSVERPDGSNFTLKIRSTKLEDSAMYFCASSRTSGSYEQYFGPGTRLTVT.

A few counts support this clonotype. The chain recombines TRBV20-1 with TRBJ2-3; D gene uncertain. The CDR3 loop spans 11 amino acids. Germline CDR1 and CDR2: DFQATT and SNEGSKA (reference sequence). V was cut by 6 bases and J by 1 base, with 5 bases left in between. The CDR3 region has the DNA TGCAGTGCCCGGGGCACAGATACGCAGTATTTT. This translates into CSARGTDTQYF.

This clonotype was seen a few times. The chain joins TRBV29-1 to TRBJ1-1; no definite D call. This CDR3 has 9 residues. Germline CDR1 and CDR2: SQVTM and ANQGSEA. Trimming removed 4 bases at V and 5 bases at J, with 2 bases between. This CDR3 is CSVGTEAFF. The CDR3 nucleotides read TGCAGCGTTGGGACTGAAGCTTTCTTT.

This clonotype was seen only a few times. The V call is TRBV4-1, the J call TRBJ1-6; maybe TRBD1 (5 bases). V was shortened by 4 bases and J by 8 bases, with 18 bases between the two germline ends. CDR3 size: 16 residues. From germline, CDR1 is MGHRA and CDR2 YSYEKL. The CDR3 nucleotides are TGCGCCAGCAGCCGGGGAACCGGGACGGAGCATTCACCCCTCCACTTT. It yields the protein CASSRGTGTEHSPLHF.

The V gene is TRBV7-8, the J gene TRBJ2-5; no firm D call. Trimming left V 6 bases short and J 5 bases short, with 13 bases between. Germline lookup yields CDR1 SGHVS and CDR2 FQNEAQ. The CDR3 totals 13 residues. The CDR3 DNA reads as TGTGCCAGCAGTTCGAGGATTTGGGAGACCCAGTACTTC. This encodes CASSSRIWETQYF.

This clonotype turned up a few times. The CDR3 sequence is CASSPGSRSYEQYF. The CDR3, as DNA: TGTGCCAGCAGCCCTGGGAGCAGGTCCTACGAGCAGTACTTC. The chain uses TRBV5-4 and TRBJ2-7; tentatively, D is TRBD2 (5 bases). CDR3 length: 14 residues. Germline loops: CDR1 SGHNT, CDR2 YYREEE (reference sequence). Trimming pared 4 bases from V and 1 base from J, leaving 12 bases between.

This clonotype was picked up a small number of times. The chain has TRBV7-9 and TRBJ2-7; 8 nucleotides match TRBD1. V was clipped by 5 bases and J by 5 bases; unmatched bases: 17. In germline, CDR1 is SEHNR, CDR2 FQNEAQ (reference sequence). The CDR3 consists of 17 residues. The CDR3 region has the DNA TGTGCCAGCAGCCCCGGACAGGGAGGATGGCGGGGTGACGAGCAGTACTTC. It specifies CASSPGQGGWRGDEQYF.

In its sample, this clonotype was seen a few times. This chain links TRBV3-1 with TRBJ2-2; D remains ambiguous. This CDR3 is built from 15 residues. The V gene's germline CDR1 is LGHDT and CDR2 YNNKEL (reference sequence). Trimming took 3 bases from V and 4 from J, leaving 12 bases between them. The CDR3 DNA reads TGTGCCAGCAGCCATCCTAGGGCAATCACCGGGGAGCTGTTTTTT. This gives the protein CASSHPRAITGELFF.

This clonotype has only a few counts. The V gene is TRBV24-1, the J gene TRBJ2-1; 9 bases align to TRBD2. Germline-derived CDR1 and CDR2 are KGHDR and SFDVKD. The length of the CDR3 is 16 residues. With V trimmed by 2 bases and J by 4 bases, 5 bases remained unmatched. The CDR3 DNA sequence: TGTGCCACCAGTGATTCCCTAGCGGGGTCTTACAATGAGCAGTTCTTC. It is translated as CATSDSLAGSYNEQFF.

Only a few counts were recorded for this clonotype. The chain joins TRBV9 to TRBJ1-1; no reliable D call. V was pared by 0 bases and J by 1 base, with 7 bases between. In germline, CDR1 is SGDLS, CDR2 YYNGEE. CDR3 size: 14 residues. The DNA for the CDR3 is TGTGCCAGCAGCGTAGGGGTGAGGAACACTGAAGCTTTCTTT. It is translated as CASSVGVRNTEAFF.

This clonotype turned up a few times. CDR3 DNA sequence: TGTGCCAGCAGTTGGGGGACAGAGGGCTACACCTTC. Amino acid sequence: CASSWGTEGYTF. This sequence joins TRBV6-2 or TRBV6-3 and TRBJ1-2, with TRBD1 matching over 7 bases. V was clipped by 4 bases and J by 8 bases; unmatched bases: 4. The CDR3 spans 12 residues. Per germline, CDR1 MNHEY and CDR2 SVGEGT.

V is TRBV9 and J is TRBJ1-2; D unclear. The germline CDR1 and CDR2 sequences are SGDLS and YYNGEE. The CDR3 consists of 15 residues. V lost 3 bases and J 0 bases, leaving 12 bases between the germline ends. CDR3 in amino acids: CASSAQASPNYGYTF. CDR3 nucleotides: TGTGCCAGCAGCGCGCAAGCGTCCCCTAACTATGGCTACACCTTC. Full variable domain (rest looked up from reference TRBV9 and TRBJ1-2): DSGVTQTPKHLITATGQRVTLRCSPRSGDLSVYWYQQSLDQGLQFLIQYYNGEERAKGNILERFSAQQFPDLHSELNLSSLELGDSALYFCASSAQASPNYGYTFGSGTRLTVV.

This clonotype came up many times. This chain uses TRBV5-5 with TRBJ2-7; possible D gene TRBD1, 5 bases. V lost 4 bases and J 3 bases, leaving 11 bases between the germline ends. The CDR3 extends over 13 amino acids. CDR1 and CDR2 (germline): SGHKS, YYEKEE (reference sequence). The CDR3 coding sequence is TGTGCCAGCAGCGTGGGGCTACACTACGAGCAGTACTTC. Its protein product is CASSVGLHYEQYF.

This clonotype was picked up a small number of times. V and J are TRBV4-2 and TRBJ2-5, with D perhaps TRBD2 (6 bases). Between the trimmed V and J ends, which lost 1 base and 2 bases, there was a span of 11 bases. The CDR3 loop spans 15 amino acids. The germline V gene encodes CDR1 LGHNA and CDR2 YNFKEQ. CDR3 in amino acids: CASSQVGGGQETQYF. CDR3 coding DNA: TGTGCCAGCAGCCAAGTTGGTGGAGGGCAAGAGACCCAGTACTTC.